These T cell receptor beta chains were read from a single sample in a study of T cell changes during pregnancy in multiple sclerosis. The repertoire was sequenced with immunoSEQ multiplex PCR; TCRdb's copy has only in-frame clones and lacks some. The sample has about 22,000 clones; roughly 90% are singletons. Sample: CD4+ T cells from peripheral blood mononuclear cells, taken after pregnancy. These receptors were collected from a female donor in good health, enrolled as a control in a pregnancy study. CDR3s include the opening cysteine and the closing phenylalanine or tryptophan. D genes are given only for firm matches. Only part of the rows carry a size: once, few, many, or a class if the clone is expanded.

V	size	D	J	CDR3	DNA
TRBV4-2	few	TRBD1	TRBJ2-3	CASARDRATDTQYF	TGTGCCAGCGCCCGGGACAGGGCAACAGATACGCAGTATTTT
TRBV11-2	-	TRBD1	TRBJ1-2	CASSLDRGDYGYTF	TGTGCCAGCAGCTTAGACAGGGGGGACTATGGCTACACCTTC
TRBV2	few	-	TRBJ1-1	CASGGGNTEAFF	TGTGCCAGCGGAGGTGGGAACACTGAAGCTTTCTTT
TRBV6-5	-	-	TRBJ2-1	CASSADSLQQFF	TGTGCCAGCTCGGCGGACAGCCTTCAGCAGTTCTTC
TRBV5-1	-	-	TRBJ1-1	CASSLASGALNTEAFF	TGCGCCAGCAGCTTGGCCTCAGGGGCGCTGAACACTGAAGCTTTCTTT
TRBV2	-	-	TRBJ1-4	CASMRQGINEKLFF	TGTGCCAGCATGAGGCAGGGGATTAATGAAAAACTGTTTTTT
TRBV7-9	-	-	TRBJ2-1	CASSSYYRDYLRNEQFF	TGTGCCAGCAGCTCATATTACAGGGACTATCTTAGGAATGAGCAGTTCTTC
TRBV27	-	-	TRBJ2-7	CASSFQASYEQYF	TGTGCCAGCAGTTTCCAGGCCTCCTACGAGCAGTACTTC
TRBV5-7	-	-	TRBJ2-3	CASRSGGESTDTQYF	TGTGCCAGCAGGTCTGGAGGGGAGAGCACAGATACGCAGTATTTT
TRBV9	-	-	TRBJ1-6	CASSVRMRNNSPLHF	TGTGCCAGCAGCGTAAGAATGCGGAATAATTCACCCCTCCACTTT
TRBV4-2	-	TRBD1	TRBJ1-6	CASSQEVQGDNSPLHF	TGTGCCAGCAGCCAAGAGGTGCAGGGGGATAATTCACCCCTCCACTTT
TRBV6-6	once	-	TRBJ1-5	CASSYPIPTYNQPQHF	TGTGCCAGCAGTTACCCGATACCTACGTACAATCAGCCCCAGCATTTT
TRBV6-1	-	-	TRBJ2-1	CASSAEVGAGNEQFF	TGTGCCAGCAGTGCAGAGGTTGGGGCCGGCAATGAGCAGTTCTTC
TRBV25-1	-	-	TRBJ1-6	CASKRTPNSPLHF	TGTGCCAGCAAGCGGACGCCAAATTCACCCCTCCACTTT
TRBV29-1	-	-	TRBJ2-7	CSVEELAGGLNSYEQYF	TGCAGCGTTGAAGAACTGGCCGGGGGGCTAAACTCCTACGAGCAGTACTTC
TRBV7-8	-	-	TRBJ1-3	CASSFDSSGNTIYF	TGTGCCAGCAGCTTCGACAGTTCTGGAAACACCATATATTTT
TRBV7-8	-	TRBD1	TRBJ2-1	CASSPRQGDEQFF	TGTGCCAGCAGCCCCCGACAGGGCGATGAGCAGTTCTTC
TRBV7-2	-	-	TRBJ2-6	CASSLGNRWYFSGANVLTF	TGTGCCAGCAGCTTAGGTAACAGGTGGTACTTCTCTGGGGCCAACGTCCTGACTTTC
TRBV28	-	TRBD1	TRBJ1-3	CASCPGTGRSGNTIYF	TGTGCCAGCTGTCCCGGGACAGGGCGGTCTGGAAACACCATATATTTT
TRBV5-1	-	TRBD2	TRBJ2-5	CASSIPGTSGGPETQYF	TGCGCCAGCAGCATCCCCGGGACTAGCGGGGGGCCTGAGACCCAGTACTTC
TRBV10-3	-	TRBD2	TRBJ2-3	CAISKLAGGTDTQYF	TGTGCCATCAGCAAACTAGCGGGGGGCACAGATACGCAGTATTTT
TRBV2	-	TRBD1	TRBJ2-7	CASSGQGGGYEQYF	TGTGCCAGCAGCGGACAGGGGGGAGGCTACGAGCAGTACTTC
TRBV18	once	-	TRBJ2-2	CASSGLRANTGELFF	TGTGCCAGCTCAGGACTCCGCGCGAACACCGGGGAGCTGTTTTTT
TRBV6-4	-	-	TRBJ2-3	CASSGGSTDTQYF	TGTGCCAGCAGTGGCGGGAGCACAGATACGCAGTATTTT